This TCR beta chain comes out of a study of type 1 and type 2 diabetes patients. Study-level information: Sequencing for the whole study yielded roughly 20,000,000 paired-end reads.

Whole-study findings and limits: Unmatched age and gender across groups might bias interpretation. A median of one highly-expanded CD4+ clone, covering 3% to 5% of reads, occurred in type 2 diabetes.

V was cut by 8 bases and J by 5 bases, with 16 bases left in between. In germline, CDR1 is SNHLY, CDR2 FYNNEI. There are 14 residues in the CDR3. The PCR template was genomic DNA. Amplification of the beta chain CDR3 used 30 forward and 13 reverse multiplex primers. TCRdb processed the multiplex PCR reads anew with MiXCR; each CDR3 protein has one entry. The sample has around 300,000 distinct CDR3 sequences, 40% to 50% seen once. In the case of this clonotype: The target antigen is unknown.

The origin of this receptor is a man aged 18 to 35 with type 2 diabetes. V and J are TRBV2 and TRBJ2-1, with D uncertain. Sample: peripheral blood mononuclear cells (PBMCs). The CDR3: CASGGKSMHNEQFF. The DNA of the CDR3 is TGTGCCAGCGGCGGAAAAAGCATGCACAATGAGCAGTTCTTC.